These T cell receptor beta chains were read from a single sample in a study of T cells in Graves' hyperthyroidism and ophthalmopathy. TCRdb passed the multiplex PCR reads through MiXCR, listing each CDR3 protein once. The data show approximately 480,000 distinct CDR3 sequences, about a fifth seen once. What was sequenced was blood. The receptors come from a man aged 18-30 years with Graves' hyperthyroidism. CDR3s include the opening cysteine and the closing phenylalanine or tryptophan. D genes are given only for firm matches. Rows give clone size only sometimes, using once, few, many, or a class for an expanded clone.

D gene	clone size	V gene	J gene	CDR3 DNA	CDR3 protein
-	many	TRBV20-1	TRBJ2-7	TGCAGTGCTCCTCCCCTGTCTTCCTACGAGCAGTACTTC	CSAPPLSSYEQYF
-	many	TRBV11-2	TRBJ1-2	TGTGCCAGCGGATTTGGGGTTTCGGATGGCTACACCTTC	CASGFGVSDGYTF
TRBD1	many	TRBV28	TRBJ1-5	TGTGCCAGCAGTTTTCACCGGGACAGGGTCATTCAGGGAAATCAGCCCCAGCATTTT	CASSFHRDRVIQGNQPQHF
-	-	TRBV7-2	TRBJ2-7	TGTGCCAGCAGCCCTGACGCTAGCGCCTCTTCCTACGAGCAGTACTTC	CASSPDASASSYEQYF
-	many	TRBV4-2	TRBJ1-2	TGTGCCAGCAGGGGAGGGAAGCCACCTAACTATGGCTACACCTTC	CASRGGKPPNYGYTF
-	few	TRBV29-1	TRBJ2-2	TGCAGCGTCAAAGTTCCCGGGGAGCTGTTTTTT	CSVKVPGELFF
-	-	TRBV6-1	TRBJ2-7	TGTGCCAGCAGCCCCGGTGAGTGGGGCAACGAGCAGTACTTC	CASSPGEWGNEQYF
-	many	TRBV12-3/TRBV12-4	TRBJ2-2	TGTGCCAGCAGTTCCCGACCCCGCGTCGGGGAGCTGTTTTTT	CASSSRPRVGELFF
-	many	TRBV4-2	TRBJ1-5	TGTGCCAGCAGCCATGTCGGGGATAGCAATCAGCCCCAGCATTTT	CASSHVGDSNQPQHF
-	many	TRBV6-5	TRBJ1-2	TGTGCCAGCACCAAAGGAGGGTATGGCTACACCTTC	CASTKGGYGYTF
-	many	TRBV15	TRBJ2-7	TGTGCCACCAGCAGAGGGGACGTTCCTCGGGACGAGCAGTACTTC	CATSRGDVPRDEQYF
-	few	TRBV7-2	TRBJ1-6	TGTGCCAGCAGCTTAAGCGGGCCTAGCTCCTATAATTCACCCCTCCACTTT	CASSLSGPSSYNSPLHF
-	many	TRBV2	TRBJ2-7	TGTGCCAGCAGAGACGATTCCTACGAGCAGTACTTC	CASRDDSYEQYF
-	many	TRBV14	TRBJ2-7	TGTGCCAGCAGCCAAGGGGGCAGCTACTACGAGCAGTACTTC	CASSQGGSYYEQYF
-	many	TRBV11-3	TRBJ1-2	TGTGCCAGCAGCTTAGAGCCAGGCTATGGCTACACCTTC	CASSLEPGYGYTF
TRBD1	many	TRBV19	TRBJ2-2	TGTGCCAGTAGCCCCCGGGACAGGAGCACCGGGGAGCTGTTTTTT	CASSPRDRSTGELFF
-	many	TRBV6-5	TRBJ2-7	TGTGCCAGCAGTTACTGGAGGGGGGGCGCGGCTCACGAGCAGTACTTC	CASSYWRGGAAHEQYF
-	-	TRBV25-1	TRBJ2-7	TGTGCCAGCAGTTCAGCGGCGGGGGAGCAGTACTTC	CASSSAAGEQYF
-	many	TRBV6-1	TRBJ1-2	TGTGCCAGCACCTCTCGGGGGGACGGCTACACCTTC	CASTSRGDGYTF
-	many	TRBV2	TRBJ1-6	TGTGCCAGCACCCAGGCGGGACCACCGTTCGCGGGAACCCTCCACTTT	CASTQAGPPFAGTLHF
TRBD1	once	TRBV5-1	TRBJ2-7	TGCGCCAGCAGCGGCTGGACAGGGCCCCCCAACGAGCAGTACTTC	CASSGWTGPPNEQYF
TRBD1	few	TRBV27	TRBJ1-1	TGTGCCAGCAAAGGACAGGTGAACACTGAAGCTTTCTTT	CASKGQVNTEAFF
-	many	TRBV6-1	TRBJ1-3	TGTGCCACGGCGGGCCTGACTGACACCATATATTTT	CATAGLTDTIYF
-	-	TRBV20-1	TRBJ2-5	TGCAGTGTTACACCGGGACAAAATCAAGAGACCCAGTACTTC	CSVTPGQNQETQYF
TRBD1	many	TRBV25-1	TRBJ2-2	TGTGCCAGCAGCCGGGACAGGAGAAACACCGGGGAGCTGTTTTTT	CASSRDRRNTGELFF
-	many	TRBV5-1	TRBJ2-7	TGCGCCAGCAGCTTGGTGGGTAGCTTAGACGAGCAGTACTTC	CASSLVGSLDEQYF
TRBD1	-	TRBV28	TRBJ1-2	TGTGCCAGCAGGCCTCCGGGACAGCTACTCTATGGCTACACCTTC	CASRPPGQLLYGYTF
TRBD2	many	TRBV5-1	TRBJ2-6	TGCGCCAGCAGCTCCTTAAGCGGGGGGGCTGCTGGGGCCAACGTCCTGACTTTC	CASSSLSGGAAGANVLTF
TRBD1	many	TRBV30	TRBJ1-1	TGTGCTTGGGGCAGGGGGAGGTACACTGAAGCTTTCTTT	CAWGRGRYTEAFF
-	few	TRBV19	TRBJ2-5	TGTGCCAGTAGTGTCCAAAGCGGATACCAAGAGACCCAGTACTTC	CASSVQSGYQETQYF
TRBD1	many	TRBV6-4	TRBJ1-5	TGTGCCAGCAGCGATGGGTGGGGGACAGGGATTCTTAGCAATCAGCCCCAGCATTTT	CASSDGWGTGILSNQPQHF
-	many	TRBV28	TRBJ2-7	TGTGCCAGCAGTTTATGGACAGCTACCTACGAGCAGTACTTC	CASSLWTATYEQYF
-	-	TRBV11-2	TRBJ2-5	TGTGCCAGCAGCTTAGCAGGGGGCGGGGGAGAGACCCAGTACTTC	CASSLAGGGGETQYF
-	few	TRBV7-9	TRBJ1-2	TGTGCCAGCAGCGATTCGGGGAACTATGGCTACACCTTC	CASSDSGNYGYTF
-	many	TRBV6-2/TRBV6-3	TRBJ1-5	TGTGCCAGCAGTTATTACGGGACCGGGGCCAATCAGCCCCAGCATTTT	CASSYYGTGANQPQHF
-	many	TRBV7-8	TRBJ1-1	TGTGCCAGCAGCCAATTCGGGAACACTGAAGCTTTCTTT	CASSQFGNTEAFF
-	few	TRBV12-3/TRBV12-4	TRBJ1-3	TGTGCCAGCAGTTCGGCAGGGTACTCTGGAAACACCATATATTTT	CASSSAGYSGNTIYF
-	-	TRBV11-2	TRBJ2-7	TGTGCCAGCAGCCCTGGACTGGTGAGGGAGCAGTACTTC	CASSPGLVREQYF
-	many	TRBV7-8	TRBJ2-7	TGTGCCAGCAGCTCCCCGTTGGGGTTAGCAGGGTCCTACGAGCAGTACTTC	CASSSPLGLAGSYEQYF
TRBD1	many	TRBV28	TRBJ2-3	TGTGCCAGCAGTGCTCCAAGGACAGGGCTAGATACGCAGTATTTT	CASSAPRTGLDTQYF
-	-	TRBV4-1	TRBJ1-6	TGCGCCAGCAGCCAAGATGGATCGGGACCCCTCCACTTT	CASSQDGSGPLHF